Only one count was recorded for the clone carrying this T cell receptor beta chain. Its target is unknown. One end of the junction is discordant with germline, which a read error may explain. This specimen comes from a study of tumor-infiltrating lymphocytes in primary liver carcinoma. At the level of the study: Each sample had roughly 3.5 to 8 million productive TCRbeta reads regardless of tissue type. Study observations and caveats: Bulk samples went unsorted, so CD4+ and CD8+ repertoires were not compared. Tumor top-250-clone fractions significantly exceeded those of blood (p = 0.039).

The CDR3 consists of 15 residues. CDR1 SGHAT and CDR2 FQNNGV come from the germline V gene. It was unsorted whole blood that yielded blood RNA, and germline DNA was also extracted. The patients, who had chronic HBV infection, were treatment-naive (untreated). TCR beta cDNA was prepared out of approximately 470 ng total RNA by means of a constant-region primer. It was through three nested multiplex PCR rounds of slightly modified ARM-PCR that TCR beta libraries arose. It was with TRBV1-TRBV30 forward primers and a C-beta reverse primer that the first two PCR rounds were run, at about 10 cycles each. TCRdb recomputed calls from the multiplex PCR reads with MiXCR, one row per CDR3 protein. The sample contains a few hundred thousand distinct CDR3 sequences, approximately 54% of which appear only once.

This TCR derives from a young woman with primary liver carcinoma and hepatitis B virus infection. The chain joins TRBV11-2 to TRBJ1-1, with D perhaps matching TRBD1 (6 bases). The sample consisted of peripheral blood. CDR3 bases: TGTGCCAGCACCGTCCAAAGGGGGGTTCGGACTGAAGCTTCCTTT. This codes for CASTVQRGVRTEASF.